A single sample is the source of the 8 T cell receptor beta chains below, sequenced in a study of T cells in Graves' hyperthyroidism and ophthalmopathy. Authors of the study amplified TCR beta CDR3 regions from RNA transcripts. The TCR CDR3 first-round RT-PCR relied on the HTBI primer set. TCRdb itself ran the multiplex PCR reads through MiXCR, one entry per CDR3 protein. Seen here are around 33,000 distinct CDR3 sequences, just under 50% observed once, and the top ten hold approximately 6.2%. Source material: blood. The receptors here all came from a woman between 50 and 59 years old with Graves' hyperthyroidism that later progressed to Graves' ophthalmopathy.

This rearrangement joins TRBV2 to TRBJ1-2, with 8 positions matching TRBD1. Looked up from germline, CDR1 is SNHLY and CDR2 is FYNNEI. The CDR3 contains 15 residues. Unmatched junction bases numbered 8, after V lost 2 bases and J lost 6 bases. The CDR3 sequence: CASSEFGRGRDGYTF. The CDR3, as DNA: TGTGCCAGCAGTGAATTCGGCAGGGGGCGAGATGGCTACACCTTC.

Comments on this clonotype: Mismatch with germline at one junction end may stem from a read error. CDR3 amino acids: CASNSTKGGGYTEAFF. The CDR3 bases are TGCGCCAGTAATAGCACGAAAGGCGGAGGGTACACTGAAGCTTTCTTT. The V and J genes are TRBV19 and TRBJ1-1; no definite D call. The CDR3 contains 16 residues. Germline loops: CDR1 LNHDA, CDR2 SQIVND (reference sequence).

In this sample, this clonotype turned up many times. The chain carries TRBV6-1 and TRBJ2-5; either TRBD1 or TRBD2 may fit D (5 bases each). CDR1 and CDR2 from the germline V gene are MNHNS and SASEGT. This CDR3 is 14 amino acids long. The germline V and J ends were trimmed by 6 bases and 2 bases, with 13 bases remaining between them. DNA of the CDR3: TGTGCCAGCAGCATGGGACGGCCACAAGAGACCCAGTACTTC. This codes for CASSMGRPQETQYF.

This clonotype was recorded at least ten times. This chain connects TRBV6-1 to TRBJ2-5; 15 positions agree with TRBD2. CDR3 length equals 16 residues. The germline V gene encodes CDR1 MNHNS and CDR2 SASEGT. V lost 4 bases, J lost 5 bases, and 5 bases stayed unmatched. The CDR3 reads CASSGTSGRARETQYF. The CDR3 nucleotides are TGTGCCAGCAGTGGGACTAGCGGGAGGGCCCGGGAGACCCAGTACTTC.

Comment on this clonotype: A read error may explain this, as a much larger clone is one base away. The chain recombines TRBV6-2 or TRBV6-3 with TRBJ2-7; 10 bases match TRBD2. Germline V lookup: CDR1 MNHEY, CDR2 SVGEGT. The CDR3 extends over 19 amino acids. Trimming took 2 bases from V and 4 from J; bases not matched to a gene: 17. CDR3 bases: TGTGCCAGCAGTTACAGGGTGAGGACTAGCGGATATAAAACATACGAGCAGTACTTC. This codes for CASSYRVRTSGYKTYEQYF.

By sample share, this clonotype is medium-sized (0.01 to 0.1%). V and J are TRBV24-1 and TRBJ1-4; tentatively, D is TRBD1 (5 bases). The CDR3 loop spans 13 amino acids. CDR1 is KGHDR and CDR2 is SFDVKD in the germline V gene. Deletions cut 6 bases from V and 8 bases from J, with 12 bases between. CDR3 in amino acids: CATSRGRGEKLFF. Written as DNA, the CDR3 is TGTGCCACCAGTAGGGGCCGAGGGGAAAAACTGTTTTTT.

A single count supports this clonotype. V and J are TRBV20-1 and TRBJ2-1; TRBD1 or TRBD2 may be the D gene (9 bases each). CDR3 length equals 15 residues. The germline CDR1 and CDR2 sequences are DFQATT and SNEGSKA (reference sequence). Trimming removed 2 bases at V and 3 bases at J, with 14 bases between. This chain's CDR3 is CSARLAGQGYNEQFF. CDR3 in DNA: TGCAGTGCTAGACTAGCGGGACAGGGCTACAATGAGCAGTTCTTC.

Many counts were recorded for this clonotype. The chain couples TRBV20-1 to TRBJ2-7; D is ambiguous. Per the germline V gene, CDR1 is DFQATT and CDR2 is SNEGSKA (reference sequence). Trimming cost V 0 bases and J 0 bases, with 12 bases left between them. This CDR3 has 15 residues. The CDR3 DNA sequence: TGCAGTGCTAGAGATAACCGGGCGTTCTCCTACGAGCAGTACTTC. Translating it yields CSARDNRAFSYEQYF.